This TCR beta chain was identified in a study of OX40 agonist ivuxolimab in advanced cancers. Study-level background: The eligibility criteria allowed prior anti-PD-1, anti-PD-L1 or anti-CTLA-4 therapy, and 40% had some.

The V end lost 5 bases, the J end lost 0 bases, and 20 bases lay between the germline ends. The germline V gene encodes CDR1 SNHLY and CDR2 FYNNEI. CDR3 length: 18 amino acids. This clone has more than one count but fewer than ten. Its cognate antigen is unknown. Study-level points and caveats: At 0.1 to 3.0 mg/kg, clonal expansion of CD4+ and CD8+ blood T cells had occurred by week 6. Researchers report that CD8+ T cells had, on average, more expanded clones than CD4+. Researchers did not establish what antigens the expanded peripheral T cells target.

The assay was immunoSEQ multiplex PCR, and TCRdb's table has in-frame clones only and misses some. The sample has roughly 67,000 clones, over 80% seen once; the top ten hold about 3.9%. This clonotype was obtained from an adult with an advanced solid tumor such as melanoma, head and neck, liver or kidney cancer. Sequenced material: CD4+ or CD8+ T cells sorted from blood, taken in a trial of the OX40 agonist ivuxolimab. The chain combines TRBV2 with TRBJ1-3; D possibly corresponds to TRBD1 (6 bases). CDR3 loop: CASSQIGQGFSSGNTIYF. The CDR3 nucleotides are TGTGCCAGCAGTCAAATAGGCCAGGGGTTTTCCTCTGGAAACACCATATATTTT.